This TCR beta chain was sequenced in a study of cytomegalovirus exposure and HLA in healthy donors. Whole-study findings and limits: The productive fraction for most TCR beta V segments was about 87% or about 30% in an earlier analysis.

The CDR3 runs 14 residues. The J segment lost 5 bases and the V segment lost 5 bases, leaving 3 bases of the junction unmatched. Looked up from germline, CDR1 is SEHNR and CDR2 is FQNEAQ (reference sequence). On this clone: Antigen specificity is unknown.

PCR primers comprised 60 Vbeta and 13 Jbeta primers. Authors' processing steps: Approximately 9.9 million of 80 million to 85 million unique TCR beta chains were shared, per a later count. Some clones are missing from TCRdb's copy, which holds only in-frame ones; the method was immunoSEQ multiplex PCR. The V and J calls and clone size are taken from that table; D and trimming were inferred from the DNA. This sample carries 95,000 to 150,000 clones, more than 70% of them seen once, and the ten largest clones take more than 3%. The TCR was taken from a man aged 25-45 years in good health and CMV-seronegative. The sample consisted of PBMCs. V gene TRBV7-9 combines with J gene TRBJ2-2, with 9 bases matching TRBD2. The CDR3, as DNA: TGTGCCAGCAGCAGCGGGGGGAGGACCGGGGAGCTGTTTTTT. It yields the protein CASSSGGRTGELFF.